The entry below gives a single T cell receptor (beta chain) sequence along with its context. The assay was immunoSEQ multiplex PCR, and TCRdb's table has in-frame clones only and misses some. The data contain 280,000 or so clones, roughly 87% of them seen just once; the ten biggest clones take up 9% to 9.5%. The data stem from a study of blood T cell repertoires in COVID-19. The sequenced sample consisted of peripheral blood. This TCR was sampled from a man aged 18 to 29 with active or convalescent COVID-19.

DNA for the CDR3: TGTGCCAGCAGCCCGAGCGGGGTCCACAATGAGCAGTTCTTC. Its translation is CASSPSGVHNEQFF. The chain joins TRBV13 to TRBJ2-1; 7 bases agree with TRBD2. Trimming cost V 5 bases and J 5 bases; bases outside gene matches: 6. Germline CDR1 PRHDT, CDR2 FYEKMQ (reference sequence). The CDR3 extends over 14 amino acids.